Presented here are 13 T cell receptor beta chains from one specimen sequenced in a study of control samples from healthy donors and cancer patients. The method was immunoSEQ multiplex PCR; TCRdb's version includes in-frame clones alone and lacks a portion of them. Of 55,000 to 85,000 clones listed, about 90% were seen once; the top ten hold approximately 2.5%. Specimen: PBMCs. The receptors originated from a woman aged 50 to 60 with head and neck cancer.

The V call is TRBV19, the J call TRBJ1-1; possibly TRBD1 for D (5 bases). V lost 7 bases and J lost 7, with 16 bases in between. The CDR3 totals 13 residues. Germline CDR1 reads LNHDA; CDR2 reads SQIVND (reference sequence). The CDR3 reads CASTTLVQGEAFF. The CDR3 nucleotides are TGTGCCAGTACCACGCTAGTCCAGGGTGAAGCTTTCTTT.

V is TRBV6-5 and J is TRBJ1-2, with 7 positions matching TRBD1. Germline V gene data show CDR1 as MNHEY and CDR2 as SVGAGI. Losses at the gene ends were 0 bases for V and 5 bases for J; bases not matched to a gene: 6. The CDR3 runs to 15 residues. The DNA for the CDR3 is TGTGCCAGCAGTTACTCGGCTAGGGGGCATTATGGCTACACCTTC. This gives the protein CASSYSARGHYGYTF.

This sequence joins TRBV5-1 and TRBJ1-4; D is ambiguous. This CDR3 has 13 amino acids. V lost 4 bases, J lost 7 bases, and 11 bases lay in between. Germline CDR1 SGHRS, CDR2 YFSETQ. CDR3 nucleotides: TGCGCCAGCAGCCTGACCGGGAGTGAAAAACTGTTTTTT. Its translation: CASSLTGSEKLFF.

The rearrangement links TRBV5-1 to TRBJ1-1; a possible D gene is TRBD1 (6 bases). V lost 4 bases, J lost 0 bases, and 16 bases lay in between. Per germline, CDR1 SGHRS and CDR2 YFSETQ. This CDR3 has 16 amino acids. DNA of the CDR3: TGCGCCAGCAGCCGGACAGCGAGCTTTATGAACACTGAAGCTTTCTTT. Protein sequence: CASSRTASFMNTEAFF.

The CDR3 DNA follows: TGTGCCAGCAGCAGGGACCGACTAGTCGAAAACATTCAGTACTTC. Protein: CASSRDRLVENIQYF. The chain carries TRBV2 and TRBJ2-4, with a weak D call TRBD2 (6 bases). The length of the CDR3 is 15 residues. The V end lost 6 bases, the J end lost 5 bases, and 17 bases lay between the germline ends. Germline lookup yields CDR1 SNHLY and CDR2 FYNNEI. The full variable domain, in which reference TRBV2 and TRBJ2-4 provide the parts outside the CDR3, is EPEVTQTPSHQVTQMGQEVILRCVPISNHLYFYWYRQILGQKVEFLVSFYNNEISEKSEIFDDQFSVERPDGSNFTLKIRSTKLEDSAMYFCASSRDRLVENIQYFGAGTRLSVL.

This rearrangement joins TRBV7-9 to TRBJ1-3, with no clear D. The germline V gene encodes CDR1 SEHNR and CDR2 FQNEAQ (reference sequence). The CDR3 has 17 amino acids. V was cut by 5 bases and J by 4 bases, with 21 bases left in between. The CDR3 coding sequence is TGTGCCAGCAGCACTCGTCCCATCGATACAACGGGAAACACCATATATTTT. Translation gives CASSTRPIDTTGNTIYF. The full variable domain, completed using reference TRBV7-9 and TRBJ1-3, is DTGVSQNPRHKITKRGQNVTFRCDPISEHNRLYWYRQTLGQGPEFLTYFQNEAQLEKSRLLSDRFSAERPKGSFSTLEIQRTEQGDSAMYLCASSTRPIDTTGNTIYFGEGSWLTVV.

V and J are TRBV15 and TRBJ2-5; no firm D call. Germline V lookup: CDR1 LNHNV, CDR2 YYDKDF (reference sequence). The V end lost 0 bases, the J end lost 4 bases, and 6 bases lay between the germline ends. This CDR3 is built from 13 residues. CDR3 in DNA: TGTGCCACCAGCAGAGACAGTGGAGAGACCCAGTACTTC. Translating it yields CATSRDSGETQYF. Complete variable domain (other parts from reference TRBV15 and TRBJ2-5): DAMVIQNPRYQVTQFGKPVTLSCSQTLNHNVMYWYQQKSSQAPKLLFHYYDKDFNNEADTPDNFQSRRPNTSFCFLDIRSPGLGDTAMYLCATSRDSGETQYFGPGTRLLVL.

This clone was recorded only once. The chain recombines TRBV6-1 with TRBJ1-2, with a possible D match to TRBD1 (6 bases). The CDR3 length is 14 residues. V lost 1 base and J 4 bases, leaving 10 bases between the germline ends. Germline V gene data show CDR1 as MNHNS and CDR2 as SASEGT. In nucleotides, the CDR3 is TGTGCCAGCAGTGAAGACAGGGTGATCTATGGCTACACCTTC. It is translated as CASSEDRVIYGYTF.

The V call is TRBV6-2 or TRBV6-3, the J call TRBJ1-1, with D unclear. Trimming cost V 5 bases and J 4 bases, with 14 bases left between them. The germline gives CDR1 MNHEY, CDR2 SVGEGT. This CDR3 is 14 amino acids long. The CDR3 nucleotides are TGTGCCAGCAGTCACGGGAGTGGACTCACTGAAGCTTTCTTT. It specifies CASSHGSGLTEAFF.

The chain employs TRBV27 and TRBJ1-2; no firm D call. Germline CDR1 is MNHEY and CDR2 is SMNVEV (reference sequence). The CDR3 has 13 residues. The ends were cut back, 2 bases at V and 4 bases at J, with 8 bases in the middle. The CDR3 protein is CASSLAAGYGYTF. DNA for the CDR3: TGTGCCAGCAGTTTAGCGGCAGGCTATGGCTACACCTTC.

The chain has TRBV2 and TRBJ2-7; D is uncertain. This CDR3 is 14 amino acids long. Germline V lookup: CDR1 SNHLY, CDR2 FYNNEI. Trimming stripped 4 bases from V and 2 bases from J, with 12 bases between. CDR3 nucleotides: TGTGCCAGCAGTGGGGTAGCTGCCCCCTACGAGCAGTACTTC. Protein product: CASSGVAAPYEQYF.

CDR3: CASSLGQGAVGELFF. The DNA of the CDR3 is TGTGCCAGCAGTTTGGGGCAGGGGGCGGTCGGGGAGCTGTTTTTT. The chain joins TRBV27 to TRBJ2-2; TRBD1 agrees at 8 bases. The CDR3 is made up of 15 amino acids. CDR1 is MNHEY, CDR2 SMNVEV, per germline (reference sequence). Germline trimming cut 3 bases from V and 7 bases from J; bases unmatched to any gene: 7.

V and J are TRBV28 and TRBJ2-1, with a weak D call TRBD2 (6 bases). Trimming removed 8 bases from V and 8 bases from J, with 16 bases in between. Germline CDR1 is MDHEN and CDR2 is SYDVKM. This CDR3 region has 13 residues. The chain's CDR3 is CASLYSGGYEQFF. The DNA of the CDR3 is TGTGCCAGCTTATACTCCGGGGGTTATGAGCAGTTCTTC.